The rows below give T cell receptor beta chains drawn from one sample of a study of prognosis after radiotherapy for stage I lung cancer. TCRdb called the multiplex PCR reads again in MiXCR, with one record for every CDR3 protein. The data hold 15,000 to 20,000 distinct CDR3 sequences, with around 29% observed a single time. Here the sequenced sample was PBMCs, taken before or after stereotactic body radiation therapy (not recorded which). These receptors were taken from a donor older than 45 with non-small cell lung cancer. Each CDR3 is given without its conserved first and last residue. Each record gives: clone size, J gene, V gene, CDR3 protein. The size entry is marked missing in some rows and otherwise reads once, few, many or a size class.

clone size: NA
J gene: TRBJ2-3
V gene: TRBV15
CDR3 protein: VTSRALGTDTQY

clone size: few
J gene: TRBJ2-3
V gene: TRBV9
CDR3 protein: ASSPGGSGRTDTQY

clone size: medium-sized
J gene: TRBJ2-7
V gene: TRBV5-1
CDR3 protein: ASSLLQESYEQY

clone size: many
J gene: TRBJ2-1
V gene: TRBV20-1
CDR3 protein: SARVKRVDEQF

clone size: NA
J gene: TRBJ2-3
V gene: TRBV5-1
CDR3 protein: ASSSLGQGARTDTQY

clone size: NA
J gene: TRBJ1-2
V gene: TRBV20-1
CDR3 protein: SARDGGQIYCYT

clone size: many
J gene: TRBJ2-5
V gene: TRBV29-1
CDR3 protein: SVGQGAGVGETQY

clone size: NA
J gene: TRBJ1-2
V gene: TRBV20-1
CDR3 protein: SARSGQLVYGYT

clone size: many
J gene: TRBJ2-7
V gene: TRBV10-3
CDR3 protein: AIRTGDRDYEQY

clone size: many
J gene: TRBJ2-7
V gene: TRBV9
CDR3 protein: ASSPQGQGYEQY

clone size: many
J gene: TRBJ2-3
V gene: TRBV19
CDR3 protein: ASSGGSGGDMASTDTQY

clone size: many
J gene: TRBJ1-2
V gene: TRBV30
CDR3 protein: ASQLIPPSGYT

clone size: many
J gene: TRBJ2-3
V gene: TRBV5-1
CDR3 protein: ASSHRAGTDTQY

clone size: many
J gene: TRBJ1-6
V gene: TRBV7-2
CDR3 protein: ASAPGNNSPLH

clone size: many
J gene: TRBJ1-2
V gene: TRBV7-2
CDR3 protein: ASSPSSAVNYGYT

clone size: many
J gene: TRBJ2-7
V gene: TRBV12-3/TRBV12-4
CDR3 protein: ASNPEGSSEQY

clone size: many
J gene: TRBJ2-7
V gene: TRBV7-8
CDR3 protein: ASSPLGAGVSFEQY

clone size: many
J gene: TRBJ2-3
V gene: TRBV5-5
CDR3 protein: ASSLRQGSADTQY

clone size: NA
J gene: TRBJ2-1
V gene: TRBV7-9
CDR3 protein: ANSLDLNEQF

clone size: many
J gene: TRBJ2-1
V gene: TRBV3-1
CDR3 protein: ASSQAGRLDEQF

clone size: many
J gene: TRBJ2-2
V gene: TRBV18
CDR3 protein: ASSANTGELF

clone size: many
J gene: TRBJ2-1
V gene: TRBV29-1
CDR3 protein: SVRKLASEQF

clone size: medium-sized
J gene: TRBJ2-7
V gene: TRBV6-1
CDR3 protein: ASSPGTPYEQY

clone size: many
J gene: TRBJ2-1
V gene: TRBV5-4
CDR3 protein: ASSADGEYNEQF

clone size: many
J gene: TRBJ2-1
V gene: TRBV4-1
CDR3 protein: ASSPQGSEQF

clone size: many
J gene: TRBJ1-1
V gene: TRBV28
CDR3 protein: ASRSHDRNTEAF

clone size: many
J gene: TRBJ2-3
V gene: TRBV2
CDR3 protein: ASRAGLGRGTQY

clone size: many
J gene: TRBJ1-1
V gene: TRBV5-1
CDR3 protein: ASSLGAGGTEAF

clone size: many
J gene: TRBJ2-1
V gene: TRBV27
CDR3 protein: ASSLFRGNNEQF

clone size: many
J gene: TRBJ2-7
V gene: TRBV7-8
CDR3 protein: ASSPGVDEQY

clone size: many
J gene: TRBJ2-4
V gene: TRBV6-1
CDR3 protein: ASSEGGVLAKNIQY

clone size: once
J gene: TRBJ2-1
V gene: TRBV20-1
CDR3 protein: SSQSSGQGDEQF